This T cell receptor (beta chain) derives from a study of OX40 agonist ivuxolimab in advanced cancers. Overall study: Patient treatment consisted of intravenous ivuxolimab administration every 2 weeks at 0.01 to 10 mg/kg. Findings and caveats of the study: Expanded clones were, on average, more numerous in CD8+ T cells than in CD4+.

CDR1 and CDR2 from the germline V gene are KGHSH and LQKENI. Trimming removed 0 bases at V and 12 bases at J, with 15 bases between. CDR3 size: 14 residues. The assay was immunoSEQ multiplex PCR, and TCRdb's table has in-frame clones only and misses some. The sample carries fewer than 80,000 clones, roughly 73% recorded once. About this clone itself: What it recognizes is unknown.

This chain connects TRBV18 to TRBJ2-1; D is unresolved. The material sequenced was CD4+ or CD8+ T cells sorted from blood, taken in a trial of the OX40 agonist ivuxolimab. The TCR was taken from an adult with an advanced solid tumor such as melanoma, head and neck, liver or kidney cancer. CDR3 nucleotide sequence: TGTGCCAGCTCACCACCCGCAGGCGGAAGTGGGCAGTTCTTC. Translated: CASSPPAGGSGQFF.